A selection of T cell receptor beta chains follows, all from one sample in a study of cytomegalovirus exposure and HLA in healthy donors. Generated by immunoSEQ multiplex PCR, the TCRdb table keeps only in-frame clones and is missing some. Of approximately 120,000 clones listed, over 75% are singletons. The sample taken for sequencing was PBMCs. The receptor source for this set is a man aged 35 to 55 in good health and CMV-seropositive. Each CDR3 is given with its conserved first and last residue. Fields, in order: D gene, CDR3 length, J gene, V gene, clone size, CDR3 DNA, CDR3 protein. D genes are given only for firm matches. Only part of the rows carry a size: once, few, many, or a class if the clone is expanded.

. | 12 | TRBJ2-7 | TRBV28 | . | TGTGCCAGCAGTTTATGGGGAGACGAGCAGTACTTC | CASSLWGDEQYF
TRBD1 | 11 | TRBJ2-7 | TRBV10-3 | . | TGTGCCATCAGTGAGTCACAGGGGTCGTACTTC | CAISESQGSYF
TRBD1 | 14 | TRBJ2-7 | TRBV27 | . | TGTGCCAGCAGTTTTAAGGGACAGGTGTACGAGCAGTACTTC | CASSFKGQVYEQYF
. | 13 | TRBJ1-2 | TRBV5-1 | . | TGCGCCAGCAGCTTAGAGGGGACAAATGGCTACACCTTC | CASSLEGTNGYTF
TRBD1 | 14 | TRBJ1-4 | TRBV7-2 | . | TGTGCCAGCAGCTCACCAGGGGGTAATGAAAAACTGTTTTTT | CASSSPGGNEKLFF
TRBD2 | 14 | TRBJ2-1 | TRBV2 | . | TGTGCCAGCAGGGGACTACCGAGGAACAATGAGCAGTTCTTC | CASRGLPRNNEQFF
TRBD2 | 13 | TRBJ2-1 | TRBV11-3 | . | TGTGCCAGTCAGCGGGGGGCCAACAATGAGCAGTTCTTC | CASQRGANNEQFF
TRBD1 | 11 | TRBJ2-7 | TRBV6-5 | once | TGTGCCACCGGGGACAGGGACAGGCAGTACTTC | CATGDRDRQYF
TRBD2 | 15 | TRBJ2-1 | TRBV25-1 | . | TGTGCCAGCAGTGAAGTCCCTAGCGGGGGGGCTGAGCAGTTCTTC | CASSEVPSGGAEQFF
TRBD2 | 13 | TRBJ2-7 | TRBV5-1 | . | TGCGCCAGCAGCCCGCAGCAGGGACTAGCGGGGTACTTC | CASSPQQGLAGYF
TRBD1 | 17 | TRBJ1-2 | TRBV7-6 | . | TGTGCCAGCAGCTTAGAACGGGGGGGGACAGCTTCCTATGGCTACACCTTC | CASSLERGGTASYGYTF
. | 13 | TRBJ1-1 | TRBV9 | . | TGTGCCAGCAGCGTTGGGACTGGTACTGAAGCTTTCTTT | CASSVGTGTEAFF
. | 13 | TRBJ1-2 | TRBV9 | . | TGTGCCAGCAGCCCGAGGGTTAACTATGGCTACACCTTC | CASSPRVNYGYTF
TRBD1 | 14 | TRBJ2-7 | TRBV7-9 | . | TGTGCCAGCAGCTCCAGACAGGGAAACTACGAGCAGTACTTC | CASSSRQGNYEQYF
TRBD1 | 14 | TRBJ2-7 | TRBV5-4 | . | TGTGCCAGCAGCATAGGGACAGGGCAACGCGAGCAGTACTTC | CASSIGTGQREQYF
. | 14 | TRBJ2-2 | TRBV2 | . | TGTGCCAGCAAAGGAGAAGCGAACACCGGGGAGCTGTTTTTT | CASKGEANTGELFF